This is a list of T cell receptor beta chains from one sample in a study of blood T cell repertoires in COVID-19. Produced via immunoSEQ multiplex PCR; TCRdb's table is partial and in-frame only. The top ten clones hold 9.5% to 15% of a sample with about 80,000 clones, approximately 80% of them seen once. The specimen sequenced was peripheral blood. These receptors all come from a man older than 75 with acute or convalescent COVID-19. The CDR3 runs from the conserved cysteine through the conserved F or W. The order of the fields is CDR3 length, J gene, clone size, D gene, V gene, CDR3 protein, CDR3 DNA. The D gene is left open where the match is weak. The size of a clone is reported for some rows only, either as once, few or many, or as a class for expanded clones.

length: 14; J: TRBJ1-1; size: NA; D: TRBD1; V: TRBV6-5; CDR3: CASRIQGAGTEAFF; DNA: TGTGCCAGCAGAATACAGGGGGCAGGCACTGAAGCTTTCTTT
length: 15; J: TRBJ2-5; size: NA; D: NA; V: TRBV12-5; CDR3: CASGWGRSYQETQYF; DNA: TGTGCTAGTGGTTGGGGCCGGTCCTACCAAGAGACCCAGTACTTC
length: 16; J: TRBJ2-1; size: NA; D: TRBD1; V: TRBV10-1; CDR3: CASSDRDRENYNEQFF; DNA: TGCGCCAGCAGCGACCGGGACAGGGAAAACTACAATGAGCAGTTCTTC
length: 15; J: TRBJ1-6; size: NA; D: NA; V: TRBV25-1; CDR3: CASSSPRTAHSPLHF; DNA: TGTGCCAGCAGCTCCCCCCGGACAGCCCATTCACCCCTCCACTTT
length: 14; J: TRBJ2-2; size: few; D: TRBD1; V: TRBV19; CDR3: CASSSRQGGGELFF; DNA: TGTGCCAGTAGTTCCCGACAGGGTGGCGGGGAGCTGTTTTTT
length: 14; J: TRBJ2-3; size: NA; D: NA; V: TRBV18; CDR3: CASSPPSVADTQYF; DNA: TGTGCCAGCTCACCACCTAGTGTCGCAGATACGCAGTATTTT
length: 14; J: TRBJ1-6; size: NA; D: NA; V: TRBV2; CDR3: CASCRQATNSPLHF; DNA: TGTGCCAGCTGTCGACAGGCTACTAATTCACCCCTCCACTTT
length: 11; J: TRBJ2-1; size: NA; D: NA; V: TRBV12-3/TRBV12-4; CDR3: CASSFEQEQFF; DNA: TGTGCCAGCAGTTTTGAACAGGAGCAGTTCTTC
length: 13; J: TRBJ1-5; size: NA; D: TRBD1; V: TRBV6-6; CDR3: CASSKGGRQPQHF; DNA: TGTGCCAGCAGCAAAGGGGGCCGTCAGCCCCAGCATTTT
length: 13; J: TRBJ2-5; size: NA; D: NA; V: TRBV6-5; CDR3: CASSRDFQETQYF; DNA: TGTGCCAGCAGTCGGGACTTCCAAGAGACCCAGTACTTC
length: 16; J: TRBJ2-5; size: NA; D: NA; V: TRBV15; CDR3: CATSRGSPVSQETQYF; DNA: TGTGCCACCAGCAGAGGGTCGCCAGTAAGCCAAGAGACCCAGTACTTC
length: 12; J: TRBJ2-4; size: NA; D: NA; V: TRBV7-2; CDR3: CASSLSQNIQYF; DNA: TGTGCCAGCAGCTTATCCCAGAACATTCAGTACTTC
length: 14; J: TRBJ1-4; size: NA; D: NA; V: TRBV6-5; CDR3: CASSLFGQGEKLFF; DNA: TGTGCCAGCAGCCTTTTCGGTCAGGGGGAAAAACTGTTTTTT
length: 13; J: TRBJ2-1; size: NA; D: NA; V: TRBV6-5; CDR3: CASHSPTYNEQFF; DNA: TGTGCCAGCCACAGCCCGACCTACAATGAGCAGTTCTTC
length: 16; J: TRBJ1-2; size: NA; D: TRBD1; V: TRBV6-5; CDR3: CASSYLATGANYGYTF; DNA: TGTGCCAGCAGTTACTTGGCGACAGGGGCTAACTATGGCTACACCTTC
length: 13; J: TRBJ2-2; size: NA; D: NA; V: TRBV12-3/TRBV12-4; CDR3: CASSSQGDVKLFF; DNA: TGTGCCAGCTCAAGCCAAGGGGATGTGAAGCTGTTTTTT
length: 13; J: TRBJ1-1; size: NA; D: NA; V: TRBV6-6; CDR3: CASRERVNTEAFF; DNA: TGTGCCAGCCGGGAGCGGGTGAACACTGAAGCTTTCTTT
length: 13; J: TRBJ2-2; size: NA; D: NA; V: TRBV4-1; CDR3: CASSHLQDRELFF; DNA: TGCGCCAGCAGCCACCTACAGGATAGGGAGCTGTTTTTT
length: 15; J: TRBJ1-1; size: NA; D: NA; V: TRBV19; CDR3: CASTPPGTKNTEAFF; DNA: TGTGCCAGTACCCCGCCTGGGACAAAGAACACTGAAGCTTTCTTT
length: 16; J: TRBJ1-2; size: once; D: TRBD1; V: TRBV7-3; CDR3: CASSLQGGTFSYGYTF; DNA: TGTGCCAGCAGCTTACAGGGGGGAACTTTTAGCTATGGCTACACCTTC
length: 14; J: TRBJ1-6; size: NA; D: NA; V: TRBV9; CDR3: CASSGAAGVSPLHF; DNA: TGTGCCAGCAGCGGAGCCGCCGGGGTTTCACCCCTCCACTTT
length: 12; J: TRBJ1-1; size: few; D: NA; V: TRBV6-5; CDR3: CASYSGDTEAFF; DNA: TGTGCCAGCTATTCAGGGGATACTGAAGCTTTCTTT